A few counts support the clone carrying this T cell receptor (beta chain). The data derive from a study of T cells after yellow fever vaccination. TCRdb analysed the 5' RACE reads with MiXCR anew, one entry per CDR3 protein. The top ten hold about 18% of the sample, which has 400,000 or so distinct CDR3 sequences, around 20% seen once. CDR1 is SEHNR, CDR2 FQNEAQ, per germline (reference sequence). V was clipped by 1 base and J by 1 base, with 11 bases between them. The CDR3 is made up of 15 amino acids. The rearrangement joins TRBV7-9 to TRBJ2-7; D remains ambiguous. The receptor comes from a man aged 18 to 30 who received the YFV17D yellow fever vaccine. The sample here was PBMCs, taken before the yellow fever booster vaccination. The CDR3 bases are TGTGCCAGCAGCTTAGTGTCGTCCGGATCCTACGAGCAGTACTTC. It codes for CASSLVSSGSYEQYF. Variable domain in full (rest from reference TRBV7-9 and TRBJ2-7): DTGVSQNPRHKITKRGQNVTFRCDPISEHNRLYWYRQTLGQGPEFLTYFQNEAQLEKSRLLSDRFSAERPKGSFSTLEIQRTEQGDSAMYLCASSLVSSGSYEQYFGPGTRLTVT.